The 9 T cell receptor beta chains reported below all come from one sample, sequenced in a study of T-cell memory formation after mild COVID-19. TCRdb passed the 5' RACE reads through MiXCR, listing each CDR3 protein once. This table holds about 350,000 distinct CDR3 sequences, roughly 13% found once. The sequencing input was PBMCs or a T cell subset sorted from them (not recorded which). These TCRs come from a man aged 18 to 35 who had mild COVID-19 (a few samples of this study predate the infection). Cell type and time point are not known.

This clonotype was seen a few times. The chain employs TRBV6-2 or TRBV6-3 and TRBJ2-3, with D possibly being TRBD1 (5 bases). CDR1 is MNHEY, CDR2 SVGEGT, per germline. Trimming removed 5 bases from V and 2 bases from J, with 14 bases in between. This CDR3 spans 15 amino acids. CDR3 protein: CASSPSAGFTDTQYF. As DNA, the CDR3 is TGTGCCAGCAGTCCCAGCGCAGGGTTCACAGATACGCAGTATTTT.

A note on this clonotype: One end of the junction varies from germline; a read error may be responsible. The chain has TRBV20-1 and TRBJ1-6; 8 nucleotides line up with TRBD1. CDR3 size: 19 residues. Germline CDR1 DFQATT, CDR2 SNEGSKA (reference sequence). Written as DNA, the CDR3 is TGCAGTGCTAGAGTGCCGCCAGGGGGCTTTAAAAGTTCTCGATCACCCATCCACTTT. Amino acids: CSARVPPGGFKSSRSPIHF.

The CDR3 sequence: CASTPTEGRGEKLFF. The CDR3 DNA sequence: TGTGCCAGCACCCCGACGGAAGGGAGAGGGGAAAAACTGTTTTTT. The rearrangement joins TRBV25-1 to TRBJ1-4; D is undetermined. Germline V gene data show CDR1 as MGHDK and CDR2 as SYGVNS. This CDR3 has 15 amino acids. The V gene lost 7 bases and the J gene lost 8 bases, with 20 bases spanning the gap. Based on the CDR3 plus reference TRBV25-1 and TRBJ1-4, the full variable domain is EADIYQTPRYLVIGTGKKITLECSQTMGHDKMYWYQQDPGMELHLIHYSYGVNSTEKGDLSSESTVSRIRTEHFPLTLESARPSHTSQYLCASTPTEGRGEKLFFGSGTQLSVL.

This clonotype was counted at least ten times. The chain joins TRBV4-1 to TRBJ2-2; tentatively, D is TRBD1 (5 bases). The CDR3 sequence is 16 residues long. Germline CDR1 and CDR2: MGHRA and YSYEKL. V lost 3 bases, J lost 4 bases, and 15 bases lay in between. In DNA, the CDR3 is TGCGCCAGCAGCCATAGGGCTACAGGACCCACCGGGGAGCTGTTTTTT. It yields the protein CASSHRATGPTGELFF.

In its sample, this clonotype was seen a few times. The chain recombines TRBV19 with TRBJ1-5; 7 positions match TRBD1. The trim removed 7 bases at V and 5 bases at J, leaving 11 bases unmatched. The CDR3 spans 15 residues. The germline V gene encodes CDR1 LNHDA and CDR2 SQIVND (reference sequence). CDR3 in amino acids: CASTLRPGGDQPQHF. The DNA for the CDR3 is TGTGCCAGTACCCTACGGCCAGGGGGGGATCAGCCCCAGCATTTT.

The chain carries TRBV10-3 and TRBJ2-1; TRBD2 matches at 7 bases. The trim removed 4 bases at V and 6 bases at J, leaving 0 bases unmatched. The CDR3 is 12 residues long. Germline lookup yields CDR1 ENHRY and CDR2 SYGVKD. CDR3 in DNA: TGTGCCATCAGTGCTAGCGGCAATGAGCAGTTCTTC. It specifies CAISASGNEQFF.

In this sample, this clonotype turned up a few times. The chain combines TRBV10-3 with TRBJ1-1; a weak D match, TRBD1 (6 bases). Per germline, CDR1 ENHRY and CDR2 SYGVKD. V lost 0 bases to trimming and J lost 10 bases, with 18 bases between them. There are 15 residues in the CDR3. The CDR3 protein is CAISESIGTSNGAFF. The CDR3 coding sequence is TGTGCCATCAGTGAGTCGATCGGGACATCAAATGGAGCTTTCTTT.

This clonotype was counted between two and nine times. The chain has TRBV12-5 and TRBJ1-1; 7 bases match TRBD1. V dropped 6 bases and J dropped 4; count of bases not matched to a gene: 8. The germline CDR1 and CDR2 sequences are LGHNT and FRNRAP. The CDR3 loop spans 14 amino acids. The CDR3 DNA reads TGTGCTAGTGGGGTACAGGGGCCGGCCACTGAAGCTTTCTTT. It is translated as CASGVQGPATEAFF. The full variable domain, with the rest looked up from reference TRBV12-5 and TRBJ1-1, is DARVTQTPRHKVTEMGQEVTMRCQPILGHNTVFWYRQTMMQGLELLAYFRNRAPLDDSGMPKDRFSAEMPDATLATLKIQPSEPRDSAVYFCASGVQGPATEAFFGQGTRLTVV.

The CDR3 nucleotides are TGCGCCAGCAGTGAGGGGCCGAGCTCCTACGAGCAGTACTTC. This sequence encodes CASSEGPSSYEQYF. The genes are TRBV10-1 and TRBJ2-7; no definite D call. The CDR3 contains 14 residues. Germline CDR1 WNHNN, CDR2 SYGVQD (reference sequence). V was cut by 2 bases and J by 0 bases, with 8 bases left in between.